These 22 T cell receptor beta chains were sequenced from one sample in a study of blood T cell repertoires in COVID-19. The table came from immunoSEQ multiplex PCR; TCRdb's copy has only in-frame clones and leaves some out. This table holds fewer than 100,000 clones, about 86% found once. The sequenced material came from peripheral blood. These receptors were collected from a man at least 80 years old in a cohort sampled during active COVID-19.

The rearrangement links TRBV7-2 to TRBJ2-1; no reliable D call. The CDR3 has 14 amino acids. Germline lookup yields CDR1 SGHTA and CDR2 FQGNSA. V was pared by 2 bases and J by 0 bases, with 5 bases between. The CDR3 loop is CASSLSPSYNEQFF. Here the CDR3 DNA reads TGTGCCAGCAGCTTAAGCCCCTCCTACAATGAGCAGTTCTTC.

This chain connects TRBV5-8 to TRBJ1-6, with TRBD1 matching over 7 bases. The CDR3 is made up of 14 amino acids. Germline assignment: CDR1 SGHTS and CDR2 YDEGEE. The V gene end was trimmed by 4 bases and the J gene end by 14 bases; junction bases not matched to a gene: 12. The CDR3 spells CASSPGQAITALHF. The DNA of the CDR3 is TGTGCCAGCAGCCCCGGACAGGCTATCACTGCCCTCCACTTT.

This clone showed up just once. This sequence joins TRBV9 and TRBJ1-1, with D maybe TRBD1 (6 bases). Germline-derived CDR1 and CDR2 are SGDLS and YYNGEE. The CDR3 is 14 amino acids. V lost 4 bases and J 4 bases, leaving 14 bases between the germline ends. Written as DNA, the CDR3 is TGTGCCAGCAGCCCAACAGGGTCCAGCACTGAAGCTTTCTTT. Its translation: CASSPTGSSTEAFF.

The chain is built from TRBV19 and TRBJ2-2, with 16 bases identical to TRBD2. Trimming took 9 bases from V and 1 from J; bases not matched to a gene: 8. The CDR3 has 18 amino acids. The germline CDR1 and CDR2 sequences are LNHDA and SQIVND (reference sequence). CDR3 sequence reads: CASSPGLAGGRNTGELFF. The CDR3 nucleotides are TGTGCCAGCTCCCCGGGACTAGCGGGGGGGAGGAACACCGGGGAGCTGTTTTTT.

The genes are TRBV4-2 and TRBJ2-1, with 9 nucleotides matching TRBD2. The CDR3 is 15 residues long. Trimming took 4 bases from V and 6 from J; bases not matched to a gene: 7. Germline V gene lookup returns CDR1 LGHNA and CDR2 YNFKEQ. For the CDR3, the DNA is TGTGCCAGCAGCCTGACTAGCGGCCAGCCCAATGAGCAGTTCTTC. Protein sequence: CASSLTSGQPNEQFF.

As concerns this clone: This specimen includes other DNA sequences encoding the same CDR3. V gene TRBV7-9 combines with J gene TRBJ2-7, with D unresolved. Deletions cut 1 base from V and 0 bases from J, with 7 bases between. The CDR3 has 14 amino acids. CDR1 is SEHNR and CDR2 is FQNEAQ in the germline V gene (reference sequence). For the CDR3, the DNA is TGTGCCAGCAGCTTAGAGAGGAGCTCCTACGAGCAGTACTTC. Its protein product is CASSLERSSYEQYF. The full variable domain, with the rest looked up from reference TRBV7-9 and TRBJ2-7, is DTGVSQNPRHKITKRGQNVTFRCDPISEHNRLYWYRQTLGQGPEFLTYFQNEAQLEKSRLLSDRFSAERPKGSFSTLEIQRTEQGDSAMYLCASSLERSSYEQYFGPGTRLTVT.

The V gene is TRBV5-3, the J gene TRBJ1-3; D is unclear. TRBV5-3 is marked as an open reading frame, function uncertain. V lost 0 bases, J lost 3 bases, and 19 bases lay in between. This CDR3 contains 18 residues. DNA of the CDR3: TGTGCCAGAAGCTTGGGGATTACAGCCTATAATAGTGGAAACACCATATATTTT. Residues: CARSLGITAYNSGNTIYF.

The chain has TRBV7-2 and TRBJ2-1; 9 positions agree with TRBD2. The CDR3 covers 15 residues. Germline assignment: CDR1 SGHTA and CDR2 FQGNSA. Trimming took 2 bases from V and 7 from J; bases not matched to a gene: 6. The CDR3 coding sequence is TGTGCCAGCAGCTTATTTGCGGGGGGGCAGAATGAGCAGTTCTTC. Amino acid sequence: CASSLFAGGQNEQFF.

In this sample, this clone turned up once. The chain carries TRBV4-1 and TRBJ2-3; 8 nucleotides match TRBD2. Unmatched junction bases numbered 6, after V lost 2 bases and J lost 2 bases. CDR3 size: 16 residues. From germline, CDR1 is MGHRA and CDR2 YSYEKL. CDR3 region: CASSQLAGQLTDTQYF. The DNA of the CDR3 is TGCGCCAGCAGCCAACTAGCGGGCCAACTCACAGATACGCAGTATTTT.

The chain uses TRBV5-1 and TRBJ2-3, with no clear D. V was clipped by 0 bases and J by 1 base, with 9 bases between them. The germline gives CDR1 SGHRS, CDR2 YFSETQ. The CDR3 runs to 15 residues. CDR3 protein: CASSLAGGGTDTQYF. The CDR3 nucleotides read TGCGCCAGCAGCTTGGCCGGCGGAGGCACAGATACGCAGTATTTT.

This clone came up once. The chain has TRBV18 and TRBJ2-3; no definite D call. The CDR3 is made up of 14 amino acids. V was shortened by 2 bases and J by 2 bases, with 8 bases between the two germline ends. Germline V gene data show CDR1 as KGHSH and CDR2 as LQKENI. The DNA for the CDR3 is TGTGCCAGCTCACCAACTAAAGCCACAGATACGCAGTATTTT. It codes for CASSPTKATDTQYF.

The chain recombines TRBV5-1 with TRBJ1-1, with 7 bases lining up with TRBD1. CDR3 length equals 15 residues. Trimming cost V 4 bases and J 1 base; bases outside gene matches: 7. Per germline, CDR1 SGHRS and CDR2 YFSETQ. CDR3 DNA: TGCGCCAGCAGCCCGACAGGGAGAGAGAACACTGAAGCTTTCTTT. This codes for CASSPTGRENTEAFF.

The chain carries TRBV19 and TRBJ1-2; 10 nucleotides align to TRBD1. The J segment lost 5 bases and the V segment lost 6 bases, leaving 15 bases of the junction unmatched. The germline V gene has CDR1 LNHDA and CDR2 SQIVND (reference sequence). The CDR3 covers 17 residues. CDR3: CASRPHAGTGVDYGYTF. The CDR3 DNA follows: TGTGCCAGTAGACCTCACGCCGGGACAGGGGTCGATTATGGCTACACCTTC.

As DNA, the CDR3 is TGTGCCAGCAGCACACCTCCAGGGTCAGCGAACACCGGGGAGCTGTTTTTT. It specifies CASSTPPGSANTGELFF. V is TRBV11-3 and J is TRBJ2-2; weak D call: TRBD1 (5 bases). The CDR3 contains 17 residues. V was clipped by 5 bases and J by 0 bases, with 16 bases between them. Germline CDR1 is SGHNT and CDR2 is YENEEA.

This clone appeared a single time. The rearrangement uses TRBV19 and TRBJ1-5, with 8 bases lining up with TRBD1. The CDR3 totals 15 residues. Trimming took 5 bases from V and 2 from J; bases not matched to a gene: 5. The germline CDR1 and CDR2 sequences are LNHDA and SQIVND (reference sequence). Written as DNA, the CDR3 is TGTGCCAGTAGTTCAGGGGGCTGGGGCAATCAGCCCCAGCATTTT. Protein product: CASSSGGWGNQPQHF.

The chain is built from TRBV19 and TRBJ2-2; D might be TRBD2 (5 bases). Trimming removed 4 bases at V and 0 bases at J, with 12 bases between. This CDR3 has 16 amino acids. Germline loops: CDR1 LNHDA, CDR2 SQIVND (reference sequence). The CDR3 protein is CASSRQAETNTGELFF. The CDR3 DNA reads TGTGCCAGTAGTAGACAAGCGGAAACGAACACCGGGGAGCTGTTTTTT.

V gene TRBV5-1 combines with J gene TRBJ1-3; 7 bases match TRBD1. With 0 bases clipped from V and 2 bases from J, the junction kept 2 bases outside the gene matches. There are 15 residues in the CDR3. CDR1 and CDR2 (germline): SGHRS, YFSETQ. This CDR3 reads CASSLGQGTGNTIYF. The CDR3 DNA reads TGCGCCAGCAGCTTGGGACAGGGAACTGGAAACACCATATATTTT.

J is TRBJ1-1 and V is TRBV11-2; 8 bases agree with TRBD1. Germline trimming cut 5 bases from V and 4 bases from J; bases unmatched to any gene: 3. CDR3 length equals 13 residues. Germline CDR1 SGHAT, CDR2 FQNNGV. The CDR3 DNA follows: TGTGCCAGCAGCGGTACAGGGGGCACTGAAGCTTTCTTT. Residues: CASSGTGGTEAFF.

The chain employs TRBV5-1 and TRBJ2-1; TRBD2 agrees at 15 bases. The trim removed 4 bases at V and 10 bases at J, leaving 3 bases unmatched. Germline V CDR1 and CDR2: SGHRS, YFSETQ. CDR3 length equals 14 residues. In DNA form, the CDR3 reads TGCGCCAGCAGCCCCGGGACTAGCGGGGGGGAGCAGTTCTTC. This encodes CASSPGTSGGEQFF. The variable domain in full, with the rest retrieved from reference TRBV5-1 and TRBJ2-1, is KAGVTQTPRYLIKTRGQQVTLSCSPISGHRSVSWYQQTPGQGLQFLFEYFSETQRNKGNFPGRFSGRQFSNSRSEMNVSTLELGDSALYLCASSPGTSGGEQFFGPGTRLTVL.

This sequence joins TRBV5-1 and TRBJ2-2; D perhaps matches TRBD1 (5 bases). The CDR3 runs to 14 residues. The germline CDR1 and CDR2 sequences are SGHRS and YFSETQ. Deletions cut 0 bases from V and 4 bases from J, with 7 bases between. Here the CDR3 DNA reads TGCGCCAGCAGCTTGGGACAGCTCACCGGGGAGCTGTTTTTT. This gives the protein CASSLGQLTGELFF.

CDR3 amino acids: CASSSRTGKLSPLHF. The CDR3 region has the DNA TGTGCCAGCAGTAGTCGGACAGGGAAGCTTTCACCCCTCCACTTT. The chain recombines TRBV6-2 or TRBV6-3 with TRBJ1-6; TRBD1 aligns across 8 bases. Germline trimming cut 5 bases from V and 9 bases from J; bases unmatched to any gene: 9. This CDR3 spans 15 amino acids. Per germline, CDR1 MNHEY and CDR2 SVGEGT.

The J gene is TRBJ2-2, the V gene TRBV5-1; D remains unclear. The CDR3 consists of 14 residues. V shed 1 base and J shed 0 bases, with 4 bases lying between them. Germline assignment: CDR1 SGHRS and CDR2 YFSETQ. The DNA of the CDR3 is TGCGCCAGCAGCTTGAACACGAACACCGGGGAGCTGTTTTTT. Translating gives CASSLNTNTGELFF.